The rows below give T cell receptor beta chains drawn from one sample of a study of tumor-infiltrating lymphocytes in primary liver carcinoma. TCRdb passed the multiplex PCR reads through MiXCR, listing each CDR3 protein once. This sample has 20,000 to 25,000 distinct CDR3 sequences; approximately 70% occur once, and the top ten carry approximately 40%. The specimen was liver tumor tissue from sampling region 1. The origin of the receptors is a man between 40 and 49 years old with primary liver carcinoma and hepatitis B virus infection. CDR3s leave out the opening cysteine and the closing phenylalanine or tryptophan.

v_call: TRBV11-2
j_call: TRBJ2-2
cdr3_aa: ASSFGQPNTRELF

v_call: TRBV5-8
j_call: TRBJ2-3
cdr3_aa: ASSFNNGSLSDTQY

v_call: TRBV6-5
j_call: TRBJ1-6
cdr3_aa: ASSYCGTGIVGSPLH

v_call: TRBV5-1
j_call: TRBJ2-4
cdr3_aa: ASSLGRVGTGGTSIQY

v_call: TRBV24-1
j_call: TRBJ1-1
cdr3_aa: TASDLRRQVMNTEAF

v_call: TRBV5-1
j_call: TRBJ2-3
cdr3_aa: ASSLQQPSTDTQY

v_call: TRBV28
j_call: TRBJ2-5
cdr3_aa: ANNPSTGEESQY

v_call: TRBV20-1
j_call: TRBJ2-2
cdr3_aa: SVRTGTSGWNTGELF

v_call: TRBV7-2
j_call: TRBJ2-1
cdr3_aa: ASSAPGQGGNEQF

v_call: TRBV11-1
j_call: TRBJ2-3
cdr3_aa: ASSLVAGPSDTQY

v_call: TRBV11-2
j_call: TRBJ2-7
cdr3_aa: ASSLDGFSGRHEQY

v_call: TRBV11-2
j_call: TRBJ2-3
cdr3_aa: ASSRQPINLTDTRY

v_call: TRBV11-1
j_call: TRBJ2-1
cdr3_aa: ASILTGTTYSEQF

v_call: TRBV12-3/TRBV12-4
j_call: TRBJ1-1
cdr3_aa: ANTPYRGHTEAF

v_call: TRBV11-2
j_call: TRBJ2-3
cdr3_aa: VSSLPGPGPDTQY

v_call: TRBV4-1
j_call: TRBJ1-5
cdr3_aa: ASNQQMILYSNQHQH

v_call: TRBV6-2/TRBV6-3
j_call: TRBJ2-7
cdr3_aa: ASSYRRGVREQH

v_call: TRBV4-2
j_call: TRBJ2-3
cdr3_aa: ASSHTPGLDVRGGTDTQY

v_call: TRBV5-1
j_call: TRBJ2-7
cdr3_aa: ASSVGRGHYELY

v_call: TRBV6-2/TRBV6-3
j_call: TRBJ1-5
cdr3_aa: ASSYSIQTQWPQH

v_call: TRBV4-1
j_call: TRBJ1-6
cdr3_aa: ASGHHLQGADSPLH

v_call: TRBV2
j_call: TRBJ2-7
cdr3_aa: ASSENRAVSGEQY

v_call: TRBV11-2
j_call: TRBJ2-5
cdr3_aa: ASSLTPDGGKESQY

v_call: TRBV11-2
j_call: TRBJ2-3
cdr3_aa: VSNASTDTHY

v_call: TRBV10-3
j_call: TRBJ2-1
cdr3_aa: AINLDLVNEQF

v_call: TRBV4-2
j_call: TRBJ2-7
cdr3_aa: ASGGKPGLAGGPHGQY

v_call: TRBV11-2
j_call: TRBJ2-3
cdr3_aa: ASSSYLTDTQY

v_call: TRBV11-2
j_call: TRBJ2-3
cdr3_aa: ACSLVGGTGGKTDTQY

v_call: TRBV7-8
j_call: TRBJ1-1
cdr3_aa: ARSPPRGNTEAS

v_call: TRBV10-3
j_call: TRBJ1-5
cdr3_aa: AISEYEGDQPQL

v_call: TRBV28
j_call: TRBJ2-5
cdr3_aa: ASSQLSGTRTQY

v_call: TRBV4-3
j_call: TRBJ2-7
cdr3_aa: ASSQDRETPEQY

v_call: TRBV11-2
j_call: TRBJ2-2
cdr3_aa: ARSYAGSNTGELF

v_call: TRBV7-9
j_call: TRBJ1-3
cdr3_aa: VSSSETNGNTIY

v_call: TRBV4-3
j_call: TRBJ2-7
cdr3_aa: SSSQDRGTPYEQY

v_call: TRBV11-2
j_call: TRBJ2-7
cdr3_aa: ASILVPGRGAVQY

v_call: TRBV5-6
j_call: TRBJ2-7
cdr3_aa: ASSFKTSGRHIEQY

v_call: TRBV5-1
j_call: TRBJ1-1
cdr3_aa: AGSFWTEDTEAF

v_call: TRBV11-2
j_call: TRBJ2-1
cdr3_aa: ANSLYRLASEQL

v_call: TRBV12-3/TRBV12-4
j_call: TRBJ2-5
cdr3_aa: DSSTYPGSEETQY

v_call: TRBV11-3
j_call: TRBJ2-1
cdr3_aa: TSSLSGTSGRGGQF

v_call: TRBV4-1
j_call: TRBJ2-1
cdr3_aa: ACSPLGNNNNEQF

v_call: TRBV11-2
j_call: TRBJ1-3
cdr3_aa: ASSLSGVSSGNTEY

v_call: TRBV6-2/TRBV6-3
j_call: TRBJ1-1
cdr3_aa: AISYPELNTDAF

v_call: TRBV21-1
j_call: TRBJ2-5
cdr3_aa: VSRKEGKWRETQY

v_call: TRBV6-5
j_call: TRBJ2-5
cdr3_aa: SSSINRGLTQY

v_call: TRBV4-2
j_call: TRBJ2-3
cdr3_aa: ASSQEGLVEGSIDTQY

v_call: TRBV25-1
j_call: TRBJ2-2
cdr3_aa: DNSLNTGELF

v_call: TRBV5-5
j_call: TRBJ2-3
cdr3_aa: ASSLHQAPADTQY

v_call: TRBV11-2
j_call: TRBJ1-1
cdr3_aa: TCSPPRGLVNTEAF

v_call: TRBV12-3/TRBV12-4
j_call: TRBJ2-2
cdr3_aa: ASSSYSTGELF

v_call: TRBV5-1
j_call: TRBJ2-7
cdr3_aa: TSSLRDRELYEQY